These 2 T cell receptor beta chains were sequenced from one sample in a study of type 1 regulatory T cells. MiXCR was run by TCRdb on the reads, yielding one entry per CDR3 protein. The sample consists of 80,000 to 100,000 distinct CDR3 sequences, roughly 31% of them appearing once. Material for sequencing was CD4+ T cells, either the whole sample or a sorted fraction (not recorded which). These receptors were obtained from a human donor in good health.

The CDR3 here is CASSHRTSQNIQYF. The DNA for the CDR3 is TGTGCCAGCAGCCATAGGACTAGTCAAAACATTCAGTACTTC. The chain links TRBV3-1 to TRBJ2-4; 7 bases fit TRBD2. Per germline, CDR1 LGHDT and CDR2 YNNKEL (reference sequence). This CDR3 has 14 residues. V was clipped by 3 bases and J by 5 bases; unmatched bases: 4.

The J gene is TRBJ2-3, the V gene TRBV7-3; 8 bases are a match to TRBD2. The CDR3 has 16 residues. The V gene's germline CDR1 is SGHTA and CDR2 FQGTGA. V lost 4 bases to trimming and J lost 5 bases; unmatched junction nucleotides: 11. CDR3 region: CASSYLAGGGVDTQYF. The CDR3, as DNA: TGTGCCAGCAGCTACCTCGCCGGGGGGGGTGTAGATACGCAGTATTTT.